The 12 T cell receptor beta chains below come from one sample, sequenced in a study of T-cell reconstitution after alpha-beta-depleted transplantation in children. It was with unique molecular identifiers that the TCRbeta library was prepared. TCRdb independently ran MiXCR on the PCR reads; one entry per CDR3 protein. The repertoire has 150,000 to 250,000 distinct CDR3 sequences, around 5.9% of them found once; the top ten carry roughly 4.8%. The input for sequencing was PBMCs, taken before TCRalphabeta/CD19-depleted stem cell transplant. The receptor set was obtained from a girl less than two years old with combined immunodeficiency, due to receive a stem cell transplant.

This clonotype was picked up a small number of times. The chain recombines TRBV6-2 or TRBV6-3 with TRBJ2-4, with D unresolved. The germline V gene encodes CDR1 MNHEY and CDR2 SVGEGT. There are 15 residues in the CDR3. Trimming removed 6 bases from V and 4 bases from J, with 16 bases in between. In DNA form, the CDR3 reads TGTGCCAGCAGCCATTTCCCGTGGGTTAAAAACATTCAGTACTTC. Translated: CASSHFPWVKNIQYF.

This clonotype appeared many times. This sequence joins TRBV5-1 and TRBJ2-5; 8 nucleotides agree with TRBD2. The ends lost 1 base at V and 0 bases at J; junction bases unmatched: 8. Germline CDR1 and CDR2: SGHRS and YFSETQ. This CDR3 region has 17 residues. CDR3 nucleotides: TGCGCCAGCAGCTTGCATTTCGCGGGGGGCTACCAAGAGACCCAGTACTTC. Its translation: CASSLHFAGGYQETQYF.

V gene TRBV11-2 combines with J gene TRBJ2-1; TRBD2 matches at 10 bases. The germline V gene has CDR1 SGHAT and CDR2 FQNNGV. V was pared by 1 base and J by 2 bases, with 11 bases of the junction left unmatched. CDR3 length equals 19 residues. CDR3 sequence reads: CASSLVGLAGVSAYNEQFF. The CDR3 DNA follows: TGTGCCAGCAGCTTAGTTGGTCTAGCGGGAGTGTCAGCCTACAATGAGCAGTTCTTC.

This clonotype came up many times. The chain combines TRBV15 with TRBJ2-7; TRBD2 matches 10 bases. V was pared by 1 base and J by 5 bases, with 5 bases of the junction left unmatched. Germline CDR1 LNHNV, CDR2 YYDKDF (reference sequence). The CDR3 extends over 15 amino acids. As DNA, the CDR3 is TGTGCCACCAGCAGAGCTCTAGCGGGAGAAAACGAGCAGTACTTC. Protein product: CATSRALAGENEQYF.

This clonotype was counted at least ten times. This chain joins TRBV29-1 and TRBJ2-5; a possible D gene is TRBD2 (6 bases). The CDR3 runs to 15 residues. Per the germline V gene, CDR1 is SQVTM and CDR2 is ANQGSEA. Trimming stripped 2 bases from V and 2 bases from J, with 15 bases between. The CDR3 DNA reads as TGCAGCGTTGAATCCCCCGGGACTGTACAAGAGACCCAGTACTTC. Translation: CSVESPGTVQETQYF.

The V gene is TRBV5-4, the J gene TRBJ2-3; 11 bases map to TRBD2. CDR1 is SGHNT, CDR2 YYREEE, per germline (reference sequence). Trimming removed 4 bases from V and 5 bases from J; junction bases left unmatched: 12. CDR3 length: 17 amino acids. The CDR3 DNA reads as TGTGCCAGCAGCCCCACCCCGACTAGCGGGGTGGAAGATACGCAGTATTTT. Translation: CASSPTPTSGVEDTQYF.

At least ten counts were recorded for this clonotype. The genes are TRBV7-2 and TRBJ2-7, with TRBD2 matching over 8 bases. The CDR3 runs 15 residues. Germline V gene data show CDR1 as SGHTA and CDR2 as FQGNSA. Trimming took 3 bases from V and 0 from J; bases not matched to a gene: 4. The CDR3 spells CASSFGLAGSYEQYF. CDR3 bases: TGTGCCAGCAGCTTTGGACTAGCAGGCTCCTACGAGCAGTACTTC.

This clonotype was picked up many times. V gene TRBV28 combines with J gene TRBJ1-5, with TRBD1 matching 8 bases. V gave up 5 bases and J gave up 7 bases; unmatched junction bases: 4. CDR3 length: 13 residues. Germline CDR1 MDHEN, CDR2 SYDVKM. CDR3 DNA: TGTGCCAGCAGTGCGACAGGGGTGCAGCCCCAGCATTTT. Its translation: CASSATGVQPQHF.

In this sample, this clonotype turned up many times. V and J are TRBV4-1 and TRBJ2-5; D assignment may be TRBD1 or TRBD2 (5 bases each). This CDR3 region has 13 residues. Trimming took off 0 bases at V and 6 bases at J, with 8 bases between the two ends. Germline assignment: CDR1 MGHRA and CDR2 YSYEKL. CDR3 coding DNA: TGCGCCAGCAGCCAAGAGGGGGTACAGACCCAGTACTTC. The encoded protein is CASSQEGVQTQYF.

This clonotype has just a few counts. The chain carries TRBV5-1 and TRBJ2-2; TRBD2 aligns across 13 bases. Germline V gene data show CDR1 as SGHRS and CDR2 as YFSETQ. V was clipped by 4 bases and J by 7 bases; unmatched bases: 7. This CDR3 region has 16 residues. CDR3 bases: TGCGCCAGCAGCCTAGGACTAGCGGGAGAGATCGGGGAGCTGTTTTTT. This translates into CASSLGLAGEIGELFF.

This clonotype has a count of ten or more. Given a much more abundant clone one base away, this may be a read error. This chain joins TRBV5-5 and TRBJ2-1, with D possibly being TRBD2 (6 bases). V lost 3 bases and J 3 bases, leaving 10 bases between the germline ends. CDR3 length: 14 amino acids. Per germline, CDR1 SGHKS and CDR2 YYEKEE (reference sequence). The CDR3 nucleotides are TGTGCCAGCAGCTCCCGGCGGGACTACAATGAGCAGTTCTTC. Translated, it gives CASSSRRDYNEQFF.

This clonotype was counted many times. V is TRBV12-3 or TRBV12-4 and J is TRBJ1-1; 7 bases match TRBD1. The CDR3 runs to 14 residues. J was trimmed by 2 bases and V by 5 bases; bases with no gene match: 5. CDR3 protein: CASSAGTANTEAFF. The CDR3 DNA reads TGTGCCAGCAGTGCCGGGACAGCAAACACTGAAGCTTTCTTT.